Listed below are T cell receptor beta chains from one sample, sequenced in a study of blood T cells in healthy people across ages. A single record per CDR3 protein comes from TCRdb applying MiXCR to the 5' RACE reads. This sample yields about 1.5 million distinct CDR3 sequences, of which around 39% are seen a single time; 7.9% belongs to the top ten. Sequences were obtained from blood. The receptors come from a woman aged 18-35 years in good health. Both conserved end residues are part of each CDR3. The order of the fields is clone size, V gene, D gene, J gene, CDR3 protein, CDR3 DNA. A D gene is named only where the DNA matches it firmly. Only some rows state a clone size, as once, few, many or a class for expanded clones.

clone_size: few; v_call: TRBV7-9; d_call: -; j_call: TRBJ2-1; cdr3_aa: CASSLGPRGTNLQNEQFF; cdr3_nt: TGTGCCAGCAGCTTAGGCCCGCGCGGGACAAATCTCCAAAATGAGCAGTTCTTC
clone_size: -; v_call: TRBV4-1; d_call: -; j_call: TRBJ1-2; cdr3_aa: CASSQGGSGTTYTF; cdr3_nt: TGCGCCAGCAGCCAAGGAGGCTCCGGGACAACGTACACCTTC
clone_size: -; v_call: TRBV20-1; d_call: -; j_call: TRBJ2-5; cdr3_aa: CSASVGREETQYF; cdr3_nt: TGCAGTGCTAGTGTCGGGCGGGAAGAGACCCAGTACTTC
clone_size: -; v_call: TRBV3-1; d_call: -; j_call: TRBJ1-2; cdr3_aa: CASSPSNGPLGYTF; cdr3_nt: TGTGCCAGCAGCCCATCAAACGGGCCTCTTGGCTACACCTTC
clone_size: -; v_call: TRBV7-9; d_call: TRBD1; j_call: TRBJ1-2; cdr3_aa: CASGGTGGPGYTF; cdr3_nt: TGTGCCAGCGGAGGGACAGGGGGCCCTGGCTACACCTTC
clone_size: -; v_call: TRBV10-3; d_call: TRBD1; j_call: TRBJ1-6; cdr3_aa: CAIRQGPVSPLHF; cdr3_nt: TGTGCCATACGACAGGGCCCGGTTTCACCCCTCCACTTT
clone_size: -; v_call: TRBV3-1; d_call: -; j_call: TRBJ1-6; cdr3_aa: CASSQDGTGSPLHF; cdr3_nt: TGTGCCAGCAGCCAAGATGGGACCGGCTCACCCCTCCACTTT
clone_size: -; v_call: TRBV6-6; d_call: TRBD1; j_call: TRBJ2-5; cdr3_aa: CASSTTTGGRETQYF; cdr3_nt: TGTGCCAGCAGTACCACAACAGGGGGCAGAGAGACCCAGTACTTC
clone_size: few; v_call: TRBV6-1; d_call: -; j_call: TRBJ2-7; cdr3_aa: CASREIPYEQYF; cdr3_nt: TGTGCCAGCAGAGAAATACCCTACGAGCAGTACTTC
clone_size: -; v_call: TRBV28; d_call: TRBD2; j_call: TRBJ2-3; cdr3_aa: CASSPQRGAFTDTQYF; cdr3_nt: TGTGCCAGCAGCCCGCAGCGGGGGGCCTTCACAGATACGCAGTATTTT
clone_size: -; v_call: TRBV6-6; d_call: -; j_call: TRBJ2-1; cdr3_aa: CASGQFNEQFF; cdr3_nt: TGTGCCAGCGGACAGTTCAATGAGCAGTTCTTC
clone_size: -; v_call: TRBV24-1; d_call: TRBD2; j_call: TRBJ2-3; cdr3_aa: CATSGQAGGPSDTQYF; cdr3_nt: TGTGCCACCAGCGGCCAAGCGGGGGGGCCTTCAGATACGCAGTATTTT
clone_size: -; v_call: TRBV5-4; d_call: -; j_call: TRBJ2-7; cdr3_aa: CASSLEGGFSTEQYF; cdr3_nt: TGTGCCAGCAGCTTGGAAGGCGGGTTTTCTACCGAGCAGTACTTC
clone_size: -; v_call: TRBV4-3; d_call: -; j_call: TRBJ1-2; cdr3_aa: CACSQAGVGGYGYTF; cdr3_nt: TGCGCCTGCAGCCAAGCTGGGGTGGGTGGCTATGGCTACACCTTC
clone_size: -; v_call: TRBV18; d_call: TRBD1; j_call: TRBJ2-7; cdr3_aa: CASSPNRDRGLYEQYF; cdr3_nt: TGTGCCAGCTCACCAAACCGGGACAGGGGGCTCTACGAGCAGTACTTC
clone_size: -; v_call: TRBV27; d_call: -; j_call: TRBJ1-5; cdr3_aa: CASSSLGGSEQPQHF; cdr3_nt: TGTGCCAGCAGTTCCTTGGGGGGCTCCGAGCAGCCCCAGCATTTT
clone_size: -; v_call: TRBV21-1; d_call: -; j_call: TRBJ1-2; cdr3_aa: CASKKTRGLASDYTF; cdr3_nt: TGTGCCAGCAAGAAAACCCGGGGCCTAGCAAGTGACTACACCTTC
clone_size: many; v_call: TRBV7-3; d_call: TRBD2; j_call: TRBJ2-3; cdr3_aa: CASSPQAGGNADTQYF; cdr3_nt: TGTGCCAGCAGCCCCCAGGCGGGGGGAAATGCAGATACGCAGTATTTT
clone_size: -; v_call: TRBV25-1; d_call: -; j_call: TRBJ1-2; cdr3_aa: CASKGNYGYTF; cdr3_nt: TGTGCCAGCAAGGGGAACTATGGCTACACCTTC
clone_size: -; v_call: TRBV7-9; d_call: -; j_call: TRBJ1-1; cdr3_aa: CASSLIREAFF; cdr3_nt: TGTGCCAGCAGCTTAATCAGGGAAGCTTTCTTT
clone_size: few; v_call: TRBV12-3/TRBV12-4; d_call: TRBD1; j_call: TRBJ2-5; cdr3_aa: CASTRQGEETQYF; cdr3_nt: TGTGCCAGCACCAGACAGGGGGAAGAGACCCAGTACTTC
clone_size: -; v_call: TRBV20-1; d_call: -; j_call: TRBJ2-1; cdr3_aa: CSARETIFGYEQFF; cdr3_nt: TGCAGTGCTAGGGAGACGATTTTTGGCTATGAGCAGTTCTTC
clone_size: -; v_call: TRBV7-9; d_call: -; j_call: TRBJ1-4; cdr3_aa: CASSPDGPNEKLFF; cdr3_nt: TGTGCCAGCAGCCCGGACGGACCGAATGAAAAACTGTTTTTT
clone_size: -; v_call: TRBV14; d_call: -; j_call: TRBJ1-6; cdr3_aa: CASSQFQYRDSPLHF; cdr3_nt: TGTGCCAGCAGCCAATTTCAGTACCGTGATTCACCCCTCCACTTT
clone_size: -; v_call: TRBV20-1; d_call: -; j_call: TRBJ2-5; cdr3_aa: CSARGAYKETQYF; cdr3_nt: TGCAGTGCAAGAGGGGCCTATAAAGAGACCCAGTACTTC
clone_size: -; v_call: TRBV3-1; d_call: -; j_call: TRBJ2-3; cdr3_aa: CASSPNLLTADTQYF; cdr3_nt: TGTGCCAGCAGCCCGAACCTCCTTACGGCAGATACGCAGTATTTT
clone_size: -; v_call: TRBV7-9; d_call: TRBD2; j_call: TRBJ2-5; cdr3_aa: CASSHLTSEQETQYF; cdr3_nt: TGTGCCAGCAGTCACCTCACTAGCGAACAAGAGACCCAGTACTTC
clone_size: -; v_call: TRBV30; d_call: -; j_call: TRBJ2-3; cdr3_aa: CAWTWDPTYTQYF; cdr3_nt: TGTGCCTGGACCTGGGACCCTACTTATACGCAGTATTTT
clone_size: -; v_call: TRBV6-5; d_call: -; j_call: TRBJ1-5; cdr3_aa: CASSYNGQLNQPQHF; cdr3_nt: TGTGCCAGCAGTTACAATGGACAGCTCAATCAGCCCCAGCATTTT
clone_size: -; v_call: TRBV27; d_call: -; j_call: TRBJ1-1; cdr3_aa: CASSTGLGAEAFF; cdr3_nt: TGTGCCAGCAGCACAGGGCTTGGCGCTGAAGCTTTCTTT
clone_size: few; v_call: TRBV3-1; d_call: -; j_call: TRBJ2-4; cdr3_aa: CASSDMSRNIQYF; cdr3_nt: TGTGCCAGCAGTGACATGTCTAGGAACATTCAGTACTTC
clone_size: once; v_call: TRBV3-1; d_call: TRBD1; j_call: TRBJ2-5; cdr3_aa: CASSQRMTGDRETQYF; cdr3_nt: TGTGCCAGCAGCCAAAGAATGACAGGGGATCGAGAGACCCAGTACTTC
clone_size: -; v_call: TRBV7-6; d_call: -; j_call: TRBJ1-4; cdr3_aa: CASSLAPTGTNEKLFF; cdr3_nt: TGTGCCAGCAGCTTAGCCCCAACTGGGACTAATGAAAAACTGTTTTTT
clone_size: few; v_call: TRBV20-1; d_call: TRBD1; j_call: TRBJ1-2; cdr3_aa: CSARDRDRGVYTF; cdr3_nt: TGCAGTGCTAGAGACCGGGACAGGGGGGTGTACACCTTC
clone_size: few; v_call: TRBV20-1; d_call: -; j_call: TRBJ2-3; cdr3_aa: CSTPFGAGDTQYF; cdr3_nt: TGCAGTACCCCATTCGGGGCCGGGGATACGCAGTATTTT
clone_size: few; v_call: TRBV21-1; d_call: -; j_call: TRBJ1-2; cdr3_aa: CASSKGRTGHYGYTF; cdr3_nt: TGTGCCAGCAGCAAGGGTCGGACAGGGCACTATGGCTACACCTTC
clone_size: few; v_call: TRBV10-3; d_call: TRBD2; j_call: TRBJ2-1; cdr3_aa: CAISEGSRGTSHNEQFF; cdr3_nt: TGTGCCATCAGTGAAGGAAGCCGCGGGACTAGCCACAATGAGCAGTTCTTC
clone_size: -; v_call: TRBV13; d_call: -; j_call: TRBJ1-2; cdr3_aa: CASRPRNYGYTF; cdr3_nt: TGTGCCAGCAGGCCACGGAACTATGGCTACACCTTC
clone_size: -; v_call: TRBV20-1; d_call: TRBD2; j_call: TRBJ2-7; cdr3_aa: CSASPSGTSKSSEQYF; cdr3_nt: TGCAGTGCTAGTCCCTCCGGGACTAGCAAGAGCAGTGAGCAGTACTTC
clone_size: -; v_call: TRBV20-1; d_call: TRBD2; j_call: TRBJ2-3; cdr3_aa: CSAIAGGTSTDTQYF; cdr3_nt: TGCAGTGCTATCGCGGGAGGCACTAGCACAGATACGCAGTATTTT
clone_size: -; v_call: TRBV10-3; d_call: -; j_call: TRBJ2-7; cdr3_aa: CAISDGGNGEQYF; cdr3_nt: TGTGCCATCAGTGATGGAGGGAACGGCGAGCAGTACTTC
clone_size: -; v_call: TRBV12-3/TRBV12-4; d_call: TRBD1; j_call: TRBJ2-7; cdr3_aa: CASSLRQTGMNEQYF; cdr3_nt: TGTGCCAGCAGTTTACGACAGACAGGGATGAACGAGCAGTACTTC
clone_size: -; v_call: TRBV7-9; d_call: -; j_call: TRBJ2-2; cdr3_aa: CASSLGSTSGTGELFF; cdr3_nt: TGTGCCAGCAGCTTGGGCAGTACCTCAGGGACCGGGGAGCTGTTTTTT
clone_size: -; v_call: TRBV5-6; d_call: TRBD1; j_call: TRBJ1-1; cdr3_aa: CASSQDRGGPEAFF; cdr3_nt: TGTGCCAGCAGCCAGGACAGGGGAGGTCCTGAAGCTTTCTTT
clone_size: -; v_call: TRBV7-9; d_call: TRBD2; j_call: TRBJ2-7; cdr3_aa: CASSARSGGAISHEQYF; cdr3_nt: TGTGCCAGCAGCGCCCGTAGCGGGGGGGCCATTAGCCACGAGCAGTACTTC
clone_size: -; v_call: TRBV7-2; d_call: -; j_call: TRBJ2-1; cdr3_aa: CASSLLPHGGGPYNEQFF; cdr3_nt: TGTGCCAGCAGCTTACTCCCCCATGGAGGTGGTCCCTACAATGAGCAGTTCTTC
clone_size: -; v_call: TRBV27; d_call: TRBD2; j_call: TRBJ2-1; cdr3_aa: CASSWGGLASDEQFF; cdr3_nt: TGTGCCAGCAGTTGGGGGGGACTAGCTTCGGATGAGCAGTTCTTC
clone_size: -; v_call: TRBV2; d_call: TRBD2; j_call: TRBJ2-3; cdr3_aa: CARGGLAGGKDTQYF; cdr3_nt: TGTGCCAGAGGGGGACTAGCGGGAGGAAAGGATACGCAGTATTTT
clone_size: -; v_call: TRBV28; d_call: TRBD1; j_call: TRBJ1-1; cdr3_aa: CASRRTGHGNTEAFF; cdr3_nt: TGTGCCAGCAGGAGGACAGGCCACGGGAACACTGAAGCTTTCTTT
clone_size: few; v_call: TRBV4-1; d_call: -; j_call: TRBJ2-7; cdr3_aa: CASSQEGGDTGLSYEQYF; cdr3_nt: TGCGCCAGCAGCCAAGAGGGTGGGGACACAGGGCTCTCCTACGAGCAGTACTTC
clone_size: -; v_call: TRBV24-1; d_call: TRBD1; j_call: TRBJ2-4; cdr3_aa: CATPGTGAVSGTKNIQYF; cdr3_nt: TGTGCCACCCCCGGGACAGGGGCCGTCAGTGGGACCAAAAACATTCAGTACTTC
clone_size: few; v_call: TRBV10-3; d_call: TRBD1; j_call: TRBJ2-7; cdr3_aa: CAIRGDRGAYEQYF; cdr3_nt: TGTGCCATCAGAGGGGACAGGGGGGCCTACGAGCAGTACTTC
clone_size: -; v_call: TRBV6-5; d_call: TRBD2; j_call: TRBJ2-7; cdr3_aa: CASSYPAGPSGMNYEQYF; cdr3_nt: TGTGCCAGCAGTTACCCGGCTGGGCCTAGCGGGATGAACTACGAGCAGTACTTC
clone_size: -; v_call: TRBV10-1; d_call: -; j_call: TRBJ1-2; cdr3_aa: CASRDPTTENYCYTF; cdr3_nt: TGCGCCAGCAGGGACCCTACGACAGAAAACTATTGCTACACCTTC
clone_size: -; v_call: TRBV20-1; d_call: -; j_call: TRBJ1-4; cdr3_aa: CSARGQVATNEKLFF; cdr3_nt: TGCAGTGCTAGAGGACAGGTGGCAACTAATGAAAAACTGTTTTTT